Shown below are 15 T cell receptor beta chains from a single sample sequenced in a study of shared clonotypes between healthy human individuals. Repertoires were generated with immunoSEQ multiplex PCR, while TCRdb's copy carries only in-frame clones and drops some. The sample includes 85,000 to 100,000 clones, almost 70% of them seen just once. The sequencing sample was made of memory CD8+ T cells sorted from blood. Stated subset: CD45RO+ cells pooled with CCR7-negative TemRA cells. These receptors originate from a man aged 25 to 40 in good health.

The V call is TRBV5-1, the J call TRBJ2-5; TRBD2 matches 8 bases. CDR3 length: 16 amino acids. After removal of 1 base from V and 4 bases from J, the junction contained 9 bases not matched to a gene. Germline CDR1 reads SGHRS; CDR2 reads YFSETQ. CDR3 coding DNA: TGCGCCAGCAGCTTGAGGGTCGGGAGGGCCCCAGAGACCCAGTACTTC. It encodes CASSLRVGRAPETQYF. Supplemented by reference TRBV5-1 and TRBJ2-5, the full variable domain reads KAGVTQTPRYLIKTRGQQVTLSCSPISGHRSVSWYQQTPGQGLQFLFEYFSETQRNKGNFPGRFSGRQFSNSRSEMNVSTLELGDSALYLCASSLRVGRAPETQYFGPGTRLLVL.

This clone was counted only a few times. The CDR3 spells CASSPGSGNIQYF. For the CDR3, the DNA is TGTGCCAGCAGCCCGGGGAGCGGAAACATTCAGTACTTC. J is TRBJ2-4 and V is TRBV14, with D possibly TRBD2 on 5 matching bases. Between the trimmed V and J ends, which lost 4 bases and 6 bases, there was a span of 10 bases. This CDR3 has 13 amino acids. Per the germline V gene, CDR1 is SGHDN and CDR2 is FVKESK.

This chain links TRBV7-9 with TRBJ2-7; perhaps TRBD1 as D (6 bases). The ends were cut back, 3 bases at V and 2 bases at J, with 14 bases in the middle. From germline, CDR1 is SEHNR and CDR2 FQNEAQ (reference sequence). This CDR3 has 15 residues. The CDR3 loop reads CASSLAGGLTYEQYF. In DNA, the CDR3 is TGTGCCAGCAGCTTGGCTGGGGGCCTTACCTACGAGCAGTACTTC.

The chain links TRBV7-6 to TRBJ2-5, with TRBD2 matching 8 bases. Germline V gene lookup returns CDR1 SGHVS and CDR2 FNYEAQ. Losses at the gene ends were 5 bases for V and 7 bases for J; bases not matched to a gene: 6. The CDR3 sequence is 13 residues long. Here the CDR3 reads CASSLPGRGTQYF. The CDR3, as DNA: TGTGCCAGCAGCCTACCCGGGAGGGGGACCCAGTACTTC. The full variable domain, with the rest looked up from reference TRBV7-6 and TRBJ2-5, is GAGVSQSPRYKVTKRGQDVALRCDPISGHVSLYWYRQALGQGPEFLTYFNYEAQQDKSGLPNDRFSAERPEGSISTLTIQRTEQRDSAMYRCASSLPGRGTQYFGPGTRLLVL.

This clone has a single count. The chain recombines TRBV21-1 with TRBJ2-5; TRBD1 reflects the table's D call only, with no check against the DNA. TRBV21-1 is marked as a pseudogene. This CDR3 has 14 residues. For the CDR3, the DNA is TGTGCCAGCGCCAGACAGGGACTCCAAGAGACCCAGTACTTC. This sequence encodes CASARQGLQETQYF.

The genes are TRBV11-2 and TRBJ2-4; no clear D gene. Germline V gene data show CDR1 as SGHAT and CDR2 as FQNNGV. V lost 5 bases, J lost 6 bases, and 8 bases lay in between. The CDR3 contains 12 residues. Here the CDR3 DNA reads TGTGCCAGCAGCCCCTCCGGAAACATTCAGTACTTC. Amino acids: CASSPSGNIQYF.

The V and J genes are TRBV9 and TRBJ1-1; D is perhaps TRBD1 (6 bases). The CDR3 runs 15 residues. With 4 bases removed from V and 4 bases from J, the gap between germline ends came to 17 bases. Germline V gene sequence: CDR1 SGDLS, CDR2 YYNGEE. The CDR3: CASSPTGGGGTEAFF. The CDR3 nucleotides are TGTGCCAGCAGCCCGACCGGGGGCGGGGGCACTGAAGCTTTCTTT.

This clone occurred a few times. The chain carries TRBV11-2 and TRBJ2-7; either TRBD1 or TRBD2 may supply D (6 bases each). V lost 7 bases, J lost 5 bases, and 12 bases lay in between. From germline, CDR1 is SGHAT and CDR2 FQNNGV. The CDR3 is 12 amino acids. This CDR3 reads CASTYGGHEQYF. CDR3 sequence (DNA): TGTGCCAGCACCTACGGGGGCCACGAGCAGTACTTC.

The V and J genes are TRBV21-1 and TRBJ2-7; TRBD2 is the table's D call and was not checked against the DNA. TRBV21-1 is listed as a pseudogene. The CDR3 is 13 residues long. CDR3 residues: CASSTWRVSEQYF. The CDR3 DNA follows: TGTGCCAGCAGCACCTGGAGGGTGTCCGAGCAGTACTTC.

This clone showed up just once. The chain couples TRBV29-1 to TRBJ2-2, with TRBD2 matching 11 bases. The CDR3 runs to 16 residues. With V trimmed by 7 bases and J by 2 bases, 9 bases remained unmatched. Germline V gene data show CDR1 as SQVTM and CDR2 as ANQGSEA. The CDR3 DNA reads as TGCAGCGCCGGACTAGCGGGCCCAAGTAACACCGGGGAGCTGTTTTTT. Its translation is CSAGLAGPSNTGELFF.

CDR3 amino acids: CASSRASGTHEQYF. As DNA, the CDR3 is TGTGCCAGCAGCCGCGCCAGCGGGACCCACGAGCAGTACTTC. This chain connects TRBV27 to TRBJ2-7; 7 nucleotides match TRBD2. The CDR3 sequence is 14 residues long. CDR1 is MNHEY and CDR2 is SMNVEV in the germline V gene (reference sequence). V lost 6 bases to trimming and J lost 5 bases; unmatched junction nucleotides: 10.

This clone was seen more than once but under ten times. The rearrangement links TRBV10-1 to TRBJ2-1, with a tentative D call TRBD2 (6 bases). With 2 bases removed from V and 7 bases from J, the gap between germline ends came to 9 bases. There are 13 residues in the CDR3. Germline values: CDR1 WNHNN, CDR2 SYGVQD (reference sequence). CDR3 in DNA: TGCGCCAGCAGTGAGATTGCGGGGAATGAGCAGTTCTTC. It translates to CASSEIAGNEQFF.

As for this clone: The same CDR3 arises from other DNA sequences in this sample as well. J is TRBJ2-7 and V is TRBV29-1; TRBD2 aligns across 11 bases. After removal of 2 bases from V and 2 bases from J, the junction contained 5 bases not matched to a gene. The CDR3 is 15 amino acids. In germline, CDR1 is SQVTM, CDR2 ANQGSEA. The CDR3 loop is CSVELAGGEPYEQYF. The CDR3 DNA reads as TGCAGCGTTGAACTAGCGGGAGGTGAACCCTACGAGCAGTACTTC.

Written as DNA, the CDR3 is TGTGCCAGCAGCTTGGGACAGTCAGATACGCAGTATTTT. Amino acids: CASSLGQSDTQYF. The chain uses TRBV5-6 and TRBJ2-3, with a possible D match to TRBD1 (5 bases). V was clipped by 0 bases and J by 4 bases, with 6 bases between them. The CDR3 extends over 13 amino acids. Looked up from germline, CDR1 is SGHDT and CDR2 is YYEEEE.

The rearrangement uses TRBV4-2 and TRBJ1-5; 9 bases match TRBD1. This CDR3 is built from 18 residues. The V gene end was trimmed by 1 base and the J gene end by 0 bases; junction bases not matched to a gene: 7. Germline V CDR1 and CDR2: LGHNA, YNFKEQ. The CDR3 sequence: CASSQGEGTGYSNQPQHF. The CDR3 DNA reads TGTGCCAGCAGCCAAGGGGAAGGGACAGGGTATAGCAATCAGCCCCAGCATTTT.